The 8 T cell receptor beta chains given below trace back to one sample, sequenced in a study of blood T cells in healthy people across ages. Sample-barcoded 5' priming and a J-beta primer mix drove a second PCR of about 6 to 12 cycles. A single record per CDR3 protein comes from TCRdb applying MiXCR to the 5' RACE reads. The data hold some 1.6 million distinct CDR3 sequences, with about 31% observed a single time. Sequencing input: blood. The source is a woman in her 30s in good health.

In this sample, this clonotype turned up a few times. This sequence joins TRBV3-1 and TRBJ2-7; 8 bases fit TRBD1. The J segment lost 7 bases and the V segment lost 1 base, leaving 6 bases of the junction unmatched. The germline gives CDR1 LGHDT, CDR2 YNNKEL (reference sequence). This CDR3 is built from 14 residues. Written as DNA, the CDR3 is TGTGCCAGCAGCCAAGGCAGGGGGCTGGGTGAGCAGTACTTC. It codes for CASSQGRGLGEQYF.

This clonotype was seen only a few times. This chain joins TRBV7-6 and TRBJ2-1; D is perhaps TRBD2 (6 bases). Trimming removed 1 base from V and 4 bases from J, with 17 bases in between. CDR1 is SGHVS, CDR2 FNYEAQ, per germline. The CDR3 contains 17 residues. The CDR3 DNA reads as TGTGCCAGCAGCTTAGATGGCGGGGCGCCAAGTTACAATGAGCAGTTCTTC. It is translated as CASSLDGGAPSYNEQFF.

The chain is built from TRBV6-5 and TRBJ2-1; D is possibly TRBD1 (6 bases). Germline CDR1 MNHEY, CDR2 SVGAGI. The CDR3 runs 13 residues. Trimming shortened V by 6 bases and J by 10 bases, and 16 bases separated the two germline ends. The CDR3 region has the DNA TGTGCCAGCAGCAACAGGGTCTCCTACGAGCAGTTCTTC. Amino acids: CASSNRVSYEQFF.

In this sample, this clonotype turned up once. The chain recombines TRBV20-1 with TRBJ1-5, with 8 bases aligning to TRBD1. Germline lookup yields CDR1 DFQATT and CDR2 SNEGSKA (reference sequence). The CDR3 is 15 residues long. After removal of 5 bases from V and 5 bases from J, the junction contained 11 bases not matched to a gene. The CDR3 loop reads CSASFRTGLHQPQHF. CDR3 sequence (DNA): TGCAGTGCTTCCTTTCGGACAGGGCTGCATCAGCCCCAGCATTTT.

There are many counts of this clonotype. This rearrangement joins TRBV7-2 to TRBJ2-7, with TRBD2 identical over 7 bases. The CDR3 is 17 residues long. J gave up 0 bases and V 0 bases, and 8 bases lay outside the gene matches. The germline CDR1 and CDR2 sequences are SGHTA and FQGNSA. The CDR3 region has the DNA TGTGCCAGCAGCTTAGCGGGCGGCGGGGGAGCCTCCTACGAGCAGTACTTC. Translated, it gives CASSLAGGGGASYEQYF.

This chain joins TRBV4-1 and TRBJ1-2, with D maybe TRBD1 (6 bases). The CDR3 consists of 15 residues. Looked up from germline, CDR1 is MGHRA and CDR2 is YSYEKL. V was clipped by 4 bases and J by 4 bases, with 16 bases between them. CDR3 nucleotides: TGCGCCAGCAGCCCCGGAGGGGGAGTAACCTATGGCTACACCTTC. Protein product: CASSPGGGVTYGYTF.

About this clonotype itself: Its ends do not fully match the called genes, so a read error is possible. This chain uses TRBV12-3 or TRBV12-4 with TRBJ1-6; D not resolved. The CDR3 is made up of 14 amino acids. The CDR3 loop is CASSLTGGNSSLHF. DNA of the CDR3: TGTGCCAGCAGCCTTACGGGTGGGAATTCATCCCTCCACTTT.

The chain couples TRBV20-1 to TRBJ1-5, with D possibly being TRBD1 (6 bases). Germline V lookup: CDR1 DFQATT, CDR2 SNEGSKA (reference sequence). The CDR3 contains 15 residues. Trimming cost V 7 bases and J 1 base, with 17 bases left between them. In nucleotides, the CDR3 is TGCAGTGGTGTGGGGGCCGGGGAGAGCAATCAGCCCCAGCATTTT. Translation gives CSGVGAGESNQPQHF.